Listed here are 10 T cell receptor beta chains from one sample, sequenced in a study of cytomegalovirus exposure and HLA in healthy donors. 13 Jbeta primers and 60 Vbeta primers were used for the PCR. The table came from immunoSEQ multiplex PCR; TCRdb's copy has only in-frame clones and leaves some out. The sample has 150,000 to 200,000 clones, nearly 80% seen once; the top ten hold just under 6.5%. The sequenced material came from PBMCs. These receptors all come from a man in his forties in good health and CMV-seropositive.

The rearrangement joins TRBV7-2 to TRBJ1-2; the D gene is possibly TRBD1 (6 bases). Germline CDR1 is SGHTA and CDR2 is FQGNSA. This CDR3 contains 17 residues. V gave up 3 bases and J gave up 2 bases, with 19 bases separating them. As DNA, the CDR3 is TGTGCCAGCAGCTTTTCGCGGGTCCGACAGGCCAACTATGGCTACACCTTC. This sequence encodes CASSFSRVRQANYGYTF.

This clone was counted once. The CDR3 bases are TGTGCCAGCAGCCTCGGGACTAGCGGTTACAATGAGCAGTTCTTC. Its translation: CASSLGTSGYNEQFF. The chain joins TRBV11-3 to TRBJ2-1, with 11 bases aligning to TRBD2. V gave up 5 bases and J gave up 4 bases; unmatched junction bases: 4. This CDR3 comprises 15 residues. The germline gives CDR1 SGHNT, CDR2 YENEEA.

The CDR3 DNA sequence: TGTGCCAGCAGCCCAAACACAGCCCAAATAGAGACCCAGTACTTC. Its translation: CASSPNTAQIETQYF. The chain recombines TRBV11-3 with TRBJ2-5; D is uncertain. V was cut by 5 bases and J by 4 bases, with 17 bases left in between. CDR1 is SGHNT, CDR2 YENEEA, per germline. The CDR3 totals 15 residues. Using reference TRBV11-3 and TRBJ2-5 for the parts outside the CDR3, the full variable domain is EAGVVQSPRYKIIEKKQPVAFWCNPISGHNTLYWYLQNLGQGPELLIRYENEEAVDDSQLPKDRFSAERLKGVDSTLKIQPAELGDSAVYLCASSPNTAQIETQYFGPGTRLLVL.

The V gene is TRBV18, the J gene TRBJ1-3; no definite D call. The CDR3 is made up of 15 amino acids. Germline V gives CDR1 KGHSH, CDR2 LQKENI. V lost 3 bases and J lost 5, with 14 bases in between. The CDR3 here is CASSPPLGPRNTIYF. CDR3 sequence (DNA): TGTGCCAGCTCACCCCCACTGGGCCCGAGAAACACCATATATTTT.

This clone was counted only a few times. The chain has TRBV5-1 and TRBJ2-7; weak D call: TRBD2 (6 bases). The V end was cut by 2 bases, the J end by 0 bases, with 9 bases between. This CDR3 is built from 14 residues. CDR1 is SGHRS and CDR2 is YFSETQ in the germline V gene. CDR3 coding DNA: TGCGCCAGCAGCTTCGGGGGAGACTCCTACGAGCAGTACTTC. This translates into CASSFGGDSYEQYF. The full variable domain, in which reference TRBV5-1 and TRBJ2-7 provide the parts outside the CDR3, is KAGVTQTPRYLIKTRGQQVTLSCSPISGHRSVSWYQQTPGQGLQFLFEYFSETQRNKGNFPGRFSGRQFSNSRSEMNVSTLELGDSALYLCASSFGGDSYEQYFGPGTRLTVT.

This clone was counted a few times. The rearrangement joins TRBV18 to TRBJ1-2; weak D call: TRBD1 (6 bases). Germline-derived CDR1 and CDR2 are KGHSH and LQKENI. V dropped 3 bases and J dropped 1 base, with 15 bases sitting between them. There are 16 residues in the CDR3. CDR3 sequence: CASSPRQDPYNYGYTF. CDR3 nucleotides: TGTGCCAGCTCACCCCGACAGGACCCCTATAACTATGGCTACACCTTC. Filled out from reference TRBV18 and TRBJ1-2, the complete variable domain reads NAGVMQNPRHLVRRRGQEARLRCSPMKGHSHVYWYRQLPEEGLKFMVYLQKENIIDESGMPKERFSAEFPKEGPSILRIQQVVRGDSAAYFCASSPRQDPYNYGYTFGSGTRLTVV.

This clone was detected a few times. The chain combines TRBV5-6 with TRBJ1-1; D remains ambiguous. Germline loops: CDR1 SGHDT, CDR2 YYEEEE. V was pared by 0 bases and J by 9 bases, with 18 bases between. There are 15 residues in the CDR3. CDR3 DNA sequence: TGTGCCAGCAGCTTGGAGAGTTATTCCCGGGGAAAAGCTTTCTTT. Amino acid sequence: CASSLESYSRGKAFF.

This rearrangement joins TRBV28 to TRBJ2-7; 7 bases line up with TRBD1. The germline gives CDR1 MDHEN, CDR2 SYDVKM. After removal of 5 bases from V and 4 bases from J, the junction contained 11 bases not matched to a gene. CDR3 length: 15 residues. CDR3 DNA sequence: TGTGCCAGCAGTGGGTCCCAAGGGGGCGTATACGAGCAGTACTTC. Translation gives CASSGSQGGVYEQYF.

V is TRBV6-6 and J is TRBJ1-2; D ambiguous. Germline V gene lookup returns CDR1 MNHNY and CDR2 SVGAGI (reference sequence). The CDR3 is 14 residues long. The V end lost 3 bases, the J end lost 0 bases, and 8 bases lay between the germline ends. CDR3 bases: TGTGCCAGCAGTTATTCATCTACTAACTATGGCTACACCTTC. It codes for CASSYSSTNYGYTF.

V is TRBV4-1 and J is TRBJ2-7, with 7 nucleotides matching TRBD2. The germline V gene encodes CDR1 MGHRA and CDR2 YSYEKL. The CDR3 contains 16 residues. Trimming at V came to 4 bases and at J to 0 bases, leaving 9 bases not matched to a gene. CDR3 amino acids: CASSRSSGGSSYEQYF. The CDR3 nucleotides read TGCGCCAGCAGCCGGTCTAGCGGAGGGAGCTCCTACGAGCAGTACTTC.